This paragraph reports one T cell receptor beta chain. Its antigen is currently unknown. The data derive from a study of response to subunit inactivated influenza vaccine. General observations from the study: Authors suggested each seasonal flu vaccination may recruit only limited numbers of new T cells.

Trimming stripped 6 bases from V and 4 bases from J, with 19 bases between. Per germline, CDR1 MDHEN and CDR2 SYDVKM. The CDR3 loop spans 16 amino acids. TCRdb analysed the RT-PCR reads with MiXCR anew, one entry per CDR3 protein. The sample records about 540,000 distinct CDR3 sequences, approximately 22% being singletons. These same data were also listed under a study on T cells expressing NK-cell markers. From that study: In generating TCR beta cDNA, 5'RACE template switching with UMIs was used.

This sequence was found in a man aged 50-59 years who received an inactivated influenza vaccine. Sample: CD4+ T cells sorted from PBMCs, taken about 11 days after vaccination. The J gene is TRBJ2-1, the V gene TRBV28; maybe TRBD1 (6 bases). The CDR3 loop reads CASSLPLGQKYNEQFF. CDR3 bases: TGTGCCAGCAGCCTTCCCTTAGGACAGAAGTACAATGAGCAGTTCTTC.